Listed below are T cell receptor beta chains from one sample, sequenced in a study of OX40 agonist ivuxolimab in advanced cancers. Generated by immunoSEQ multiplex PCR, the TCRdb table keeps only in-frame clones and is missing some. This table holds roughly 100,000 clones, 90% found once. Source: CD4+ or CD8+ T cells sorted from blood, taken in a trial of the OX40 agonist ivuxolimab. The receptors were sampled from an adult with an advanced solid tumor such as melanoma, head and neck, liver or kidney cancer. Each CDR3 is given with its conserved first and last residue. The order of the fields is CDR3 length, J gene, D gene, clone size, V gene, CDR3 DNA, CDR3 protein. D genes are given only for firm matches. The listing skips clone size in some rows; elsewhere it reads once, few, many or a size class.

18 | TRBJ1-5 | TRBD1 | . | TRBV10-3 | TGTGCCATCAGTGAGTCCGGTAATTGGGCAGGGGGTGGTCAGCCCCAGCATTTT | CAISESGNWAGGGQPQHF
19 | TRBJ2-2 | TRBD2 | . | TRBV28 | TGTGCCAGCAGCCTGCGACTAGCGGGGTTAAACCCGAACACCGGGGAGCTGTTTTTT | CASSLRLAGLNPNTGELFF
12 | TRBJ2-7 | . | . | TRBV6-5 | TGTGCCAGCAGAAGGACCGGCGCCGAGCAGTACTTC | CASRRTGAEQYF
14 | TRBJ1-2 | TRBD1 | . | TRBV28 | TGTGCCAGCAGTCTGGGGACAGCGAACTATGGCTACACCTTC | CASSLGTANYGYTF
15 | TRBJ2-1 | . | . | TRBV7-6 | TGTGCCAGCAGCTTAGGCGGGACGTCAGACAATGAGCAGTTCTTC | CASSLGGTSDNEQFF
15 | TRBJ1-1 | . | . | TRBV5-8 | TGTGCCAGCAGCTTGGCCCCAGGACACATACCCGAAGCTTTCTTT | CASSLAPGHIPEAFF
16 | TRBJ2-7 | TRBD2 | . | TRBV7-9 | TGTGCCAGCAGCAGCACTTCTAGCGGGATATTCTACGAGCAGTACTTC | CASSSTSSGIFYEQYF
15 | TRBJ2-5 | . | . | TRBV6-5 | TGTGCCAGCAGTTACAGGAGGGGCGGGCAAGAGACCCAGTACTTC | CASSYRRGGQETQYF
15 | TRBJ2-7 | TRBD1 | . | TRBV6-1 | TGTGCCAGCAGTCACCTAGACAGGGGGCTCGACGAGCAGTACTTC | CASSHLDRGLDEQYF
16 | TRBJ1-2 | TRBD1 | . | TRBV28 | TGTGCCAGCAGGCCTAGGAGGGGGCGGATTAACTATGGCTACACCTTC | CASRPRRGRINYGYTF
16 | TRBJ2-1 | . | once | TRBV5-4 | TGTGCCAGCAGCCGTTCGTTTAGGAGCTCCTACAATGAGCAGTTCTTC | CASSRSFRSSYNEQFF
13 | TRBJ2-3 | . | . | TRBV7-2 | TGTGCCAGCAGCTTAGATAGAACAGATACGCAGTATTTT | CASSLDRTDTQYF
15 | TRBJ1-2 | TRBD1 | . | TRBV27 | TGTGCCAGCAGTCCTCAGGGGGCAGGTAACTATGGCTACACCTTC | CASSPQGAGNYGYTF
13 | TRBJ1-1 | . | few | TRBV7-2 | TGTGCCAGCAGCCTCTACAGGAACACTGAAGCTTTCTTT | CASSLYRNTEAFF
16 | TRBJ2-5 | . | . | TRBV9 | TGTGCCAGCAGCGTAAGGGCGGGAACGTACCAAGAGACCCAGTACTTC | CASSVRAGTYQETQYF